These 10 T cell receptor beta chains were sequenced from one sample in a study of blood T cells in healthy people across ages. It was with a sample-barcoded 5' primer and a J-beta primer mix that a second PCR of roughly 7 to 12 cycles was run. A single record per CDR3 protein comes from TCRdb applying MiXCR to the 5' RACE reads. The sample has 600,000 to 1,000,000 distinct CDR3 sequences, roughly 60% seen once. Material for sequencing was blood. Every receptor here comes from a man aged 30 to 45 in good health.

This clonotype was seen a few times. The chain employs TRBV29-1 and TRBJ2-1; 10 bases are a match to TRBD2. The V gene end was trimmed by 3 bases and the J gene end by 7 bases; junction bases not matched to a gene: 3. The CDR3 is made up of 13 amino acids. Germline V gene data show CDR1 as SQVTM and CDR2 as ANQGSEA. This CDR3 reads CSVELGLANEQFF. CDR3 DNA: TGCAGCGTTGAGTTGGGACTAGCGAATGAGCAGTTCTTC.

The chain is built from TRBV7-2 and TRBJ2-5; no definite D call. The CDR3 has 17 residues. CDR1 SGHTA and CDR2 FQGNSA come from the germline V gene. Trimming shortened V by 2 bases and J by 11 bases, and 27 bases separated the two germline ends. The CDR3 protein is CASSLFPLGTDRSEQYF. The CDR3 DNA follows: TGTGCCAGCAGCTTATTCCCCCTAGGCACGGATAGGAGTGAGCAGTACTTC.

J is TRBJ2-5 and V is TRBV11-2; tentatively, D is TRBD1 (7 bases). This CDR3 is built from 15 residues. Germline V lookup: CDR1 SGHAT, CDR2 FQNNGV. The V end was cut by 5 bases, the J end by 4 bases, with 17 bases between. CDR3 loop: CASSAWQGGLETQYF. In DNA form, the CDR3 reads TGTGCCAGCAGCGCCTGGCAGGGGGGTTTAGAGACCCAGTACTTC.

Here the CDR3 reads CATSISSSYNEQFF. The CDR3 DNA sequence: TGTGCCACCAGCATCTCCAGCTCCTACAATGAGCAGTTCTTC. This chain uses TRBV15 with TRBJ2-1, with D unresolved. V lost 4 bases and J lost 0, with 7 bases in between. The CDR3 runs 14 residues. CDR1 is LNHNV, CDR2 YYDKDF, per germline (reference sequence).

This clonotype occurred a few times. At one of its ends the junction is not consistent with the germline gene, which may arise from a read error. The V call is TRBV29-1, the J call TRBJ2-1; D unclear. Germline V gene data show CDR1 as SQVTM and CDR2 as ANQGSEA. The CDR3 sequence is 13 residues long. Written as DNA, the CDR3 is TGCAGCGTAGAAGTGAACCCGTCAAATGAGCAGTTCTTC. It yields the protein CSVEVNPSNEQFF.

This clonotype was found a few times. The rearrangement uses TRBV12-5 and TRBJ2-1; TRBD2 agrees at 10 bases. Germline V lookup: CDR1 LGHNT, CDR2 FRNRAP. The CDR3 totals 11 residues. The CDR3 coding sequence is TGTGCCTCGACTAGCGGGCTTGAGCAGTTCTTC. Protein: CASTSGLEQFF.

The chain is built from TRBV20-1 and TRBJ2-1, with TRBD1 matching over 12 bases. CDR3 length: 13 residues. V was pared by 5 bases and J by 9 bases, with 5 bases of the junction left unmatched. CDR1 is DFQATT and CDR2 is SNEGSKA in the germline V gene (reference sequence). In DNA form, the CDR3 reads TGCAGTGCTCTAGGGACAGGGGGCGGTGAGCAGTTCTTC. Translated: CSALGTGGGEQFF.

The J gene is TRBJ1-1, the V gene TRBV15; D unresolved. V was cut by 0 bases and J by 11 bases, with 31 bases left in between. Germline values: CDR1 LNHNV, CDR2 YYDKDF (reference sequence). CDR3 length: 19 residues. CDR3 amino acids: CATSRDRGRSSGVGIWAFF. The CDR3 nucleotides read TGTGCCACCAGCAGAGATCGCGGTCGATCGTCGGGCGTCGGAATATGGGCTTTCTTT.

In this sample, this clonotype turned up a few times. J is TRBJ2-5 and V is TRBV7-2; tentatively, D is TRBD2 (5 bases). Per germline, CDR1 SGHTA and CDR2 FQGNSA. The ends were cut back, 0 bases at V and 11 bases at J, with 16 bases in the middle. The CDR3 covers 14 residues. The CDR3 here is CASSLAGTGGEQYF. CDR3 bases: TGTGCCAGCAGCTTAGCGGGCACCGGTGGGGAGCAGTACTTC.

The CDR3 DNA reads as TGTGCCAGCAGTCCCCGGACTAGCGGAAGATCCTACGAGCAGTACTTC. Translating it yields CASSPRTSGRSYEQYF. The chain uses TRBV12-3 or TRBV12-4 and TRBJ2-7; 10 positions match TRBD2. This CDR3 has 16 amino acids. V lost 5 bases to trimming and J lost 1 base; unmatched junction nucleotides: 8.